A single sample is the source of the 20 T cell receptor beta chains below, sequenced in a study of cytomegalovirus exposure and HLA in healthy donors. Vbeta (60) and Jbeta (13) primers were used in the PCR. Profiled with immunoSEQ multiplex PCR; TCRdb holds only in-frame clones, not every one. This listing includes about 41,000 clones. Specimen: PBMCs. Receptor source: a man younger than 45 in good health and CMV-seronegative.

The chain employs TRBV7-2 and TRBJ2-7; D is uncertain. Trimming removed 5 bases at V and 3 bases at J, with 5 bases between. Germline values: CDR1 SGHTA, CDR2 FQGNSA. This CDR3 contains 11 residues. The CDR3 nucleotides are TGTGCCAGCAGCAATTACTACGAGCAGTACTTC. This codes for CASSNYYEQYF.

This rearrangement joins TRBV5-1 to TRBJ2-1; TRBD2 agrees at 7 bases. Germline V lookup: CDR1 SGHRS, CDR2 YFSETQ. This CDR3 spans 16 amino acids. V lost 5 bases, J lost 5 bases, and 13 bases stayed unmatched. For the CDR3, the DNA is TGCGCCAGCAGTCTATTGTCTAGCGGAGCTCACAATGAGCAGTTCTTC. It yields the protein CASSLLSSGAHNEQFF.

The chain couples TRBV5-5 to TRBJ1-4, with 7 bases matching TRBD1. The germline gives CDR1 SGHKS, CDR2 YYEKEE (reference sequence). V gave up 0 bases and J gave up 4 bases; unmatched junction bases: 3. CDR3 size: 15 residues. CDR3 residues: CASSLAGTVNEKLFF. DNA of the CDR3: TGTGCCAGCAGCTTGGCCGGGACAGTTAATGAAAAACTGTTTTTT. Variable domain in full (rest from reference TRBV5-5 and TRBJ1-4): DAGVTQSPTHLIKTRGQQVTLRCSPISGHKSVSWYQQVLGQGPQFIFQYYEKEERGRGNFPDRFSARQFPNYSSELNVNALLLGDSALYLCASSLAGTVNEKLFFGSGTQLSVL.

The rearrangement links TRBV29-1 to TRBJ2-7; 9 bases agree with TRBD1. V trimming: 2 bases; J trimming: 4 bases; junction bases outside the gene matches: 6. Per the germline V gene, CDR1 is SQVTM and CDR2 is ANQGSEA. The CDR3 is made up of 14 amino acids. The CDR3 nucleotides read TGCAGCGTTGAAAAGGGACAGGGCCCGTACGAGCAGTACTTC. It translates to CSVEKGQGPYEQYF.

This chain connects TRBV19 to TRBJ2-6; 8 bases line up with TRBD1. CDR3 size: 19 residues. Unmatched junction bases numbered 16, after V lost 5 bases and J lost 4 bases. The germline gives CDR1 LNHDA, CDR2 SQIVND (reference sequence). The DNA of the CDR3 is TGTGCCAGTAGTCTATCGAGACAGGGGAAGGCGGGCGGGGCCAACGTCCTGACTTTC. It translates to CASSLSRQGKAGGANVLTF.

The chain couples TRBV9 to TRBJ1-3, with D unclear. The germline V gene has CDR1 SGDLS and CDR2 YYNGEE. The CDR3 contains 13 residues. Trimming shortened V by 3 bases and J by 3 bases, and 7 bases separated the two germline ends. The CDR3 sequence is CASSEGDGNTIYF. CDR3 DNA: TGTGCCAGCAGCGAGGGAGATGGAAACACCATATATTTT. Complete variable domain (other parts from reference TRBV9 and TRBJ1-3): DSGVTQTPKHLITATGQRVTLRCSPRSGDLSVYWYQQSLDQGLQFLIQYYNGEERAKGNILERFSAQQFPDLHSELNLSSLELGDSALYFCASSEGDGNTIYFGEGSWLTVV.

V and J are TRBV6-5 and TRBJ1-3; D not certain. Germline CDR1 is MNHEY and CDR2 is SVGAGI. The V end was cut by 8 bases, the J end by 1 base, with 12 bases between. CDR3 length: 14 amino acids. CDR3: CASGGGVSGNTIYF. The CDR3 nucleotides are TGTGCCAGCGGAGGTGGAGTTTCTGGAAACACCATATATTTT.

V usage is TRBV29-1 and J usage is TRBJ2-3, with D maybe TRBD2 (6 bases). V was clipped by 7 bases and J by 0 bases, with 11 bases between them. Germline V gene lookup returns CDR1 SQVTM and CDR2 ANQGSEA. This CDR3 comprises 13 residues. Here the CDR3 reads CSASGLSTDTQYF. The CDR3 DNA is TGCAGCGCTTCGGGACTGAGCACAGATACGCAGTATTTT.

This chain joins TRBV6-5 and TRBJ1-6; D is perhaps TRBD1 (6 bases). CDR3 size: 15 residues. Germline V gene sequence: CDR1 MNHEY, CDR2 SVGAGI. V dropped 0 bases and J dropped 7 bases, with 10 bases sitting between them. The CDR3 DNA reads as TGTGCCAGCAGTTACTCGAGACAGGCAAATTCACCCCTCCACTTT. It is translated as CASSYSRQANSPLHF.

On this clone itself: Within the sample, other DNA sequences also encode this same CDR3. CDR3 bases: TGTGCCTGGAGTGTATCTCAGAGCACAGATACGCAGTATTTT. This gives the protein CAWSVSQSTDTQYF. The chain joins TRBV30 to TRBJ2-3; the D is unclear. V dropped 0 bases and J dropped 0 bases, with 7 bases sitting between them. The CDR3 covers 14 residues. Looked up from germline, CDR1 is GTSNPN and CDR2 is SVGIG (reference sequence).

The chain uses TRBV11-1 and TRBJ1-2, with D perhaps matching TRBD1 (5 bases). Trimming removed 8 bases from V and 6 bases from J, with 19 bases in between. CDR1 is SGHAT and CDR2 is FQDESV in the germline V gene (reference sequence). The CDR3 extends over 14 amino acids. DNA of the CDR3: TGTGCCAGCGCCAACAGGAGAACTTACCATGGCTACACCTTC. It yields the protein CASANRRTYHGYTF. The variable domain in full, completed from reference TRBV11-1 and TRBJ1-2, reads EAEVAQSPRYKITEKSQAVAFWCDPISGHATLYWYRQILGQGPELLVQFQDESVVDDSQLPKDRFSAERLKGVDSTLKIQPAELGDSAMYLCASANRRTYHGYTFGSGTRLTVV.

The chain uses TRBV5-1 and TRBJ1-2; a possible D gene is TRBD1 (6 bases). CDR3 length: 15 amino acids. V was cut by 2 bases and J by 0 bases, with 11 bases left in between. Germline CDR1 and CDR2: SGHRS and YFSETQ. The CDR3: CASSLQGHSNYGYTF. In DNA form, the CDR3 reads TGCGCCAGCAGCTTACAGGGCCATTCTAACTATGGCTACACCTTC.

The chain carries TRBV18 and TRBJ1-3; D gene uncertain. CDR3 size: 13 residues. V was cut by 2 bases and J by 4 bases, with 6 bases left in between. The germline gives CDR1 KGHSH, CDR2 LQKENI. CDR3 sequence (DNA): TGTGCCAGCTCACCATCAGTAGGAAACACCATATATTTT. Its protein is CASSPSVGNTIYF.

The V gene is TRBV11-1, the J gene TRBJ2-2; maybe TRBD2 (6 bases). Deletions cut 5 bases from V and 0 bases from J, with 10 bases between. CDR3 length: 15 amino acids. Germline CDR1 is SGHAT and CDR2 is FQDESV (reference sequence). The CDR3 reads CASSETSANTGELFF. Written as DNA, the CDR3 is TGTGCCAGCAGCGAGACTAGTGCGAACACCGGGGAGCTGTTTTTT.

The chain recombines TRBV6-6 with TRBJ2-7; D is possibly TRBD2 (5 bases). The CDR3 sequence is 12 residues long. CDR1 MNHNY and CDR2 SVGAGI come from the germline V gene (reference sequence). V was shortened by 5 bases and J by 9 bases, with 14 bases between the two germline ends. This CDR3 reads CASSRDRLRQYF. The CDR3 coding sequence is TGTGCCAGCAGTCGGGATAGACTACGGCAGTACTTC.

The chain uses TRBV9 and TRBJ2-2; D might be TRBD1 (6 bases). Trimming stripped 5 bases from V and 0 bases from J, with 11 bases between. Germline V lookup: CDR1 SGDLS, CDR2 YYNGEE. The CDR3 is made up of 15 amino acids. Here the CDR3 DNA reads TGTGCCAGCAGTAAAGGACAGTCGAACACCGGGGAGCTGTTTTTT. It is translated as CASSKGQSNTGELFF.

The rearrangement links TRBV5-1 to TRBJ2-1; TRBD2 agrees at 11 bases. Germline values: CDR1 SGHRS, CDR2 YFSETQ. After removal of 3 bases from V and 0 bases from J, the junction contained 2 bases not matched to a gene. The CDR3 contains 16 residues. CDR3 amino acids: CASSSTSGSSYNEQFF. The CDR3 bases are TGCGCCAGCAGCTCCACTAGCGGGAGCTCCTACAATGAGCAGTTCTTC.

The V gene is TRBV5-6, the J gene TRBJ2-3; 8 nucleotides align to TRBD2. The CDR3 covers 16 residues. Germline V CDR1 and CDR2: SGHDT, YYEEEE. Germline trimming cut 0 bases from V and 4 bases from J; bases unmatched to any gene: 7. The CDR3 reads CASSLGGGGFADTQYF. CDR3 nucleotide sequence: TGTGCCAGCAGCTTGGGTGGCGGGGGGTTTGCAGATACGCAGTATTTT.

V is TRBV9 and J is TRBJ1-2; TRBD1 aligns across 12 bases. V lost 3 bases and J lost 8; bases outside the gene matches: 5. This CDR3 region has 14 residues. Germline lookup yields CDR1 SGDLS and CDR2 YYNGEE. The CDR3 here is CASSARDRGQGYTF. Written as DNA, the CDR3 is TGTGCCAGCAGCGCTAGGGACAGGGGGCAAGGCTACACCTTC.

The J gene is TRBJ2-4, the V gene TRBV5-1, with TRBD1 matching over 7 bases. The V and J ends lost 0 bases and 6 bases, in that order; junction bases with no gene match: 6. Germline values: CDR1 SGHRS, CDR2 YFSETQ. This CDR3 has 15 residues. This CDR3 is CASSLAETGLNIQYF. CDR3 DNA: TGCGCCAGCAGCTTGGCCGAGACAGGGCTAAACATTCAGTACTTC.